Here is one T cell receptor beta chain with its context. The antigen remains unidentified. This sample was taken from a study of CD8 T cells in ankylosing spondylitis. Study-wide results and limits: Ankylosing spondylitis blood appeared to be characterized by a TCR beta motif of 8 or 9 highly homologous variants. Certain motif variants had earlier been reported in reactive arthritis synovial fluid and blood. Disease-linked clones were reportedly significantly enriched in matched ankylosing spondylitis synovial fluid.

Germline loops: CDR1 DFQATT, CDR2 SNEGSKA (reference sequence). The CDR3 has 16 amino acids. V was cut by 6 bases and J by 5 bases, with 20 bases left in between. Using quantitative 5'-RACE with molecular barcodes, the authors made TCR beta libraries. TCRdb itself ran the 5' RACE reads through MiXCR, one entry per CDR3 protein. Here the sample spans around 440,000 distinct CDR3 sequences, 15% to 20% being singletons. Input material: blood, either unsorted or a sorted T cell fraction (not recorded which). The gene calls are TRBV20-1 and TRBJ1-6, with a weak D call TRBD1 (6 bases). The sequence was obtained from a male donor with ankylosing spondylitis. The CDR3 nucleotides read TGCAGTGCGACAGACAGGCCAAACCAGGATAATTCACCCCTCCACTTT. Its translation: CSATDRPNQDNSPLHF.